The sequence of this T cell receptor beta chain was determined in a study of T cell responses to AZD1222 COVID-19 vaccine (dated by TCRdb to 2020 to 2022). With respect to the entire study: TCR sequencing was performed for about 250 trial participants, of whom 207 were given two doses of AZD1222 and around 25 were given two doses of MenACWY control vaccine. Trial participants were enrolled by age into subgroups of 18-55, 56-69 and 70-plus years, and approximately 150, 30 and 60 TCR-sequenced participants, respectively, were included in these subgroups. Overall study outcomes, separate from this receptor: The vaccine-associated CD4 TCRs covered the entire spike protein, and the dominant responses fell in regions 160-218 and 743-854. In the small 56-69-year group, the increase in depth fell short of significance, most likely because of low power. No day 14 peak-response samples were available, so repertoires were characterized only after the peak T cell response. Participants were mostly white British, with more females than males. The authors suggested clonal diversity may have been underestimated. Only five or six AZD1222 recipients were SARS-CoV-2 seropositive at baseline, limiting conclusions about previously exposed vaccinees. Reportedly, almost half of the unique spike-specific TCRs recognized epitopes lying outside the regions that are mutated in the B.1.351 and B.1.1.7 variants. After two AZD1222 doses, spike-specific TCR breadth and depth were significantly higher than at day 0 and than in MenACWY recipients.

Counted from cysteine to phenylalanine, this CDR3 has 15 amino acids. Only the CDR3 part of the read is kept: 45 bases, read in frame from the first base. Trimming takes 0 bases from V and 4 bases from J, and the germline ends sit 12 bases apart. As encoded in the germline V gene, CDR1 is SGHAT while CDR2 is FQNNGV. The CDR3 regions of human TCRbeta chains were analyzed by immunosequencing. Regarding the original processing steps: Repertoire TCRs were matched against a reference library of SARS-CoV-2-specific TCRs generated with the MIRA antigen-specificity platform. Breadth was defined as the fraction of unique TCRs that were SARS-CoV-2-associated, and depth was defined as the fraction of total T cells that were SARS-CoV-2-associated. Using the MIRA data, each spike-specific TCR was assigned both to the spike region to which the TCR was reactive and to a CD4 or CD8 class. Log10-transformed breadth and depth values were compared by one-way ANOVA with Sidak's multiple comparisons tests. Entries here come from immuneACCESS through TCRdb and include only in-frame sequences with V and J called. Some clones fail to appear in such tables; in the studies checked, an unresolved V gene covers under half of the shortfall, and the cause of the remainder is unknown. V and J calls and clone size come straight from that table; D and trimming were deduced from the DNA. The sample table includes 150,000 or so clones. Clones ranked in the top ten supply 2.2% of the sample.

In the case of this clone: What this receptor recognizes is not known.

The time point tag for this specimen amounts to: baseline before first vaccination. Vaccinee samples were obtained from the UK trials COV001 and COV002, which included a single-blind randomized controlled phase 2/3 trial of AZD1222 (ChAdOx1 nCoV-19) in healthy adults. For TCRbeta chain sequencing, PBMC samples were collected from trial participants at day 0 and at day 28 after the second dose. The chain employs TRBV11-2 and TRBJ1-1; a tentative D match to TRBD1 spans 5 bases. Sequenced sample: peripheral blood. The origin of this receptor is an adult in good health. The CDR3 is CASSLDRARGTEAFF. The bases are TGTGCCAGCAGCTTAGATAGGGCGAGGGGCACTGAAGCTTTCTTT.